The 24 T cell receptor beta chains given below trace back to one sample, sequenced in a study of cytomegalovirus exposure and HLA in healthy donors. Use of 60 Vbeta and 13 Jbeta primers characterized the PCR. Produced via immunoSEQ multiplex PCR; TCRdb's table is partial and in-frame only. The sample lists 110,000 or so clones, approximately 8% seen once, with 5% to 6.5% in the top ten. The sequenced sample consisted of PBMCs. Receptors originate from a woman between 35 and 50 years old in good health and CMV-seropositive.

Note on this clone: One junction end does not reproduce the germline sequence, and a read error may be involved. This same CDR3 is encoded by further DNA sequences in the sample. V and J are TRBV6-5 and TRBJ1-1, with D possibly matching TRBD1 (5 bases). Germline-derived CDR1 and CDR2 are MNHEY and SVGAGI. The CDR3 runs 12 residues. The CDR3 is CASNRGNTEAFF. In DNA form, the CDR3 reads TGTGCCAGCAATCGGGGGAACACTGAAGCTTTTTTT.

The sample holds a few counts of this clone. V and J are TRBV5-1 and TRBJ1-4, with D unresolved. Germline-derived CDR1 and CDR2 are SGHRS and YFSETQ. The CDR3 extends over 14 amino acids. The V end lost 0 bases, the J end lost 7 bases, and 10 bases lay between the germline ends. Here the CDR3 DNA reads TGCGCCAGCAGCTTGGGCGACTCGAGTGAAAAACTGTTTTTT. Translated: CASSLGDSSEKLFF.

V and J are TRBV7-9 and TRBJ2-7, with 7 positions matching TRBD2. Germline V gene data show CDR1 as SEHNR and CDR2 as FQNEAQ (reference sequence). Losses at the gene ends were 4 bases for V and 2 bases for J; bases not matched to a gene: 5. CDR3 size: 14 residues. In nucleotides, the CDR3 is TGTGCCAGCAGCTCTAGCGGACGGACCTACGAGCAGTACTTC. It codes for CASSSSGRTYEQYF.

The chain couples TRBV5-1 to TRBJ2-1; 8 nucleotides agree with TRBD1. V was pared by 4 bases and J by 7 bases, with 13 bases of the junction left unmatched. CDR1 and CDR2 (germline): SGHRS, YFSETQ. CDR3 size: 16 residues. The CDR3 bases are TGCGCCAGCAGCCCCGGAACGGGACAGGTGGAAAATGAGCAGTTCTTC. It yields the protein CASSPGTGQVENEQFF.

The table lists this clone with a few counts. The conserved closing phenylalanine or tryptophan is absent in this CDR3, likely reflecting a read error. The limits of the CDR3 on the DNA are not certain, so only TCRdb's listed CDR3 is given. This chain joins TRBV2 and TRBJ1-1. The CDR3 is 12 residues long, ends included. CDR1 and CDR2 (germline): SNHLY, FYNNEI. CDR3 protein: CASGRSFPLWSD.

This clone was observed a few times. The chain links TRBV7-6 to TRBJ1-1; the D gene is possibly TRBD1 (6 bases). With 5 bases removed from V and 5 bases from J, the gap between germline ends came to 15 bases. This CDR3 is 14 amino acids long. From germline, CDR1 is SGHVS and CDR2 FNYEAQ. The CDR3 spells CASSARGARTEAFF. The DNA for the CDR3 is TGTGCCAGCAGCGCACGGGGGGCGCGGACTGAAGCTTTCTTT.

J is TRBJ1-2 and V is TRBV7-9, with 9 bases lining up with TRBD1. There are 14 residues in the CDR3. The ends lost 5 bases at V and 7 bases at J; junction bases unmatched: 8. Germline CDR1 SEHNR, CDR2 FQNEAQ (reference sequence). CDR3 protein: CASSVTGGEGGYTF. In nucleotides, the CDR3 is TGTGCCAGCAGCGTTACAGGGGGCGAAGGTGGCTACACCTTC.

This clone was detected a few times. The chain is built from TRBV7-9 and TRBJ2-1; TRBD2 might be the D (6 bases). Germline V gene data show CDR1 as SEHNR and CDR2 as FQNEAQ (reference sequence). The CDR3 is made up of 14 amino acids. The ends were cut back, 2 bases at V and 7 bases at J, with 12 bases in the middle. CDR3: CASSLPLAKNEQFF. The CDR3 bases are TGTGCCAGCAGCTTACCTCTAGCGAAAAATGAGCAGTTCTTC.

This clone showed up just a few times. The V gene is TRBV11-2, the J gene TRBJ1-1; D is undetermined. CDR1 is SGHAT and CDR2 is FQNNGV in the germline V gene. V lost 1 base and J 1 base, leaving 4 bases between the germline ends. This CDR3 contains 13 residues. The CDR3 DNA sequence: TGTGCCAGCAGCTTAGCGCGGAACACTGAAGCTTTCTTT. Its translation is CASSLARNTEAFF. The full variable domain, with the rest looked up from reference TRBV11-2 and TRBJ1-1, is EAGVAQSPRYKIIEKRQSVAFWCNPISGHATLYWYQQILGQGPKLLIQFQNNGVVDDSQLPKDRFSAERLKGVDSTLKIQPAKLEDSAVYLCASSLARNTEAFFGQGTRLTVV.

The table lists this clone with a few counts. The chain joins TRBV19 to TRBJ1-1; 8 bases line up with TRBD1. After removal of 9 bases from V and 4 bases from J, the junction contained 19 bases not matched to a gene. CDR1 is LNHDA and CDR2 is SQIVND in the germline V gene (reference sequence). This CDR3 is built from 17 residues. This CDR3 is CASPPALGQGSGTEAFF. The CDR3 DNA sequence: TGTGCCAGCCCCCCAGCCCTTGGACAGGGCAGTGGCACTGAAGCTTTCTTT.

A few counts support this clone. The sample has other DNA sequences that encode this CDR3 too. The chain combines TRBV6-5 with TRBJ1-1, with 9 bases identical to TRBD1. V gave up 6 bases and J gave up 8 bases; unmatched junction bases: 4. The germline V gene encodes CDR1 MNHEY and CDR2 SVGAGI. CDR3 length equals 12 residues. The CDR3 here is CASSPDRGEAFF. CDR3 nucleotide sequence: TGTGCCAGCAGCCCAGACAGGGGGGAAGCTTTCTTT.

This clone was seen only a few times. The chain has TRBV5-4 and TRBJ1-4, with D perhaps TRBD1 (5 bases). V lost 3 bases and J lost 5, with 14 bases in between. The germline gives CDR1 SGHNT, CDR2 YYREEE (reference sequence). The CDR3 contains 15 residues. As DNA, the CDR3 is TGTGCCAGCAGCTCGGGGGGGACCCCGAATGAAAAACTGTTTTTT. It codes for CASSSGGTPNEKLFF.

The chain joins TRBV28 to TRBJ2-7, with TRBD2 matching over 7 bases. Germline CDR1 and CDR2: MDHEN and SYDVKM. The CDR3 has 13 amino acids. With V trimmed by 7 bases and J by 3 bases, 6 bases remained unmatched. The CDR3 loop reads CASKTGGIYEQYF. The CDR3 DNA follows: TGTGCCAGCAAGACCGGGGGGATCTACGAGCAGTACTTC.

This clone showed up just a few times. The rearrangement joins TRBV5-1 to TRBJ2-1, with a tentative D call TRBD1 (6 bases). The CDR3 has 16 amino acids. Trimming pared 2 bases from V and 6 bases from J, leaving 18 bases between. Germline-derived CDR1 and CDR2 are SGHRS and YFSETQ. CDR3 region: CASSLQGVDVSNEQFF. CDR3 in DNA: TGCGCCAGCAGCTTACAGGGAGTAGACGTCAGCAATGAGCAGTTCTTC.

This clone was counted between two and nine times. CDR3 loop: CESHRGPTDTQYF. The CDR3 DNA reads TGTGAAAGCCACAGGGGACCTACAGATACGCAGTATTTT. The chain recombines TRBV6-5 with TRBJ2-3, with 7 bases that match TRBD1. The CDR3 has 13 residues. Looked up from germline, CDR1 is MNHEY and CDR2 is SVGAGI.

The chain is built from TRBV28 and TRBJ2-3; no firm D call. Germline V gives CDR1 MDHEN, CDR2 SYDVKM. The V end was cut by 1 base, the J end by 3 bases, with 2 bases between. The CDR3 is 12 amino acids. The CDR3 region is CASSLLTDTQYF. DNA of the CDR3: TGTGCCAGCAGTTTATTAACAGATACGCAGTATTTT.

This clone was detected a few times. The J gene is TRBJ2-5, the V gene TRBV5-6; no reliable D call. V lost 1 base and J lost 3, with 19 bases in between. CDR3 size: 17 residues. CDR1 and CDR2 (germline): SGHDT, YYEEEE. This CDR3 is CASSLPQEAQVKETQYF. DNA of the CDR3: TGTGCCAGCAGCTTGCCCCAGGAAGCCCAAGTCAAAGAGACCCAGTACTTC.

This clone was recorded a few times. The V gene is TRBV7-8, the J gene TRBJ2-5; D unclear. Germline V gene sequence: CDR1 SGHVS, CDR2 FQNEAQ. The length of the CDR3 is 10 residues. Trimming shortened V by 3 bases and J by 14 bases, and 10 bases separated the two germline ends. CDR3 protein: CASSLESPYF. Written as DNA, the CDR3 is TGTGCCAGCAGCTTGGAGAGTCCCTACTTC.

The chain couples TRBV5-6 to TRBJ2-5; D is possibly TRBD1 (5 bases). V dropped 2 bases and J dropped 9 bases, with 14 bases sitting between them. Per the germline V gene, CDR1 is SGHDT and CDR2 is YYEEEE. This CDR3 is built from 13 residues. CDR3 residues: CASSFAGLFPQYF. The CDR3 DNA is TGTGCCAGCAGCTTCGCAGGGTTATTTCCCCAGTACTTC.

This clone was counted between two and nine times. The CDR3 DNA is TGTGCCAGCAGCTTAGAGGGGGCAGGGGGCACAGATACGCAGTATTTT. Protein sequence: CASSLEGAGGTDTQYF. The V call is TRBV11-2, the J call TRBJ2-3; perhaps TRBD1 as D (6 bases). The CDR3 has 16 amino acids. Germline CDR1 reads SGHAT; CDR2 reads FQNNGV. V was clipped by 0 bases and J by 1 base, with 11 bases between them.

The CDR3: CASSLAGGYGYTF. CDR3 nucleotides: TGTGCCAGCAGCTTGGCGGGAGGTTATGGCTACACCTTC. This chain joins TRBV5-4 and TRBJ1-2; D unresolved. There are 13 residues in the CDR3. Germline CDR1 SGHNT, CDR2 YYREEE (reference sequence). V lost 0 bases, J lost 5 bases, and 8 bases lay in between.

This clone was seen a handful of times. In DNA, the CDR3 is TGTGCCACCAGCAGAGATTTTAGGCTAGCGGGGGGTACGGAGACCCAGTACTTC. Amino acid sequence: CATSRDFRLAGGTETQYF. The chain employs TRBV15 and TRBJ2-5, with TRBD2 identical over 11 bases. Germline CDR1 reads LNHNV; CDR2 reads YYDKDF (reference sequence). The CDR3 contains 18 residues. With 0 bases clipped from V and 5 bases from J, the junction kept 11 bases outside the gene matches.

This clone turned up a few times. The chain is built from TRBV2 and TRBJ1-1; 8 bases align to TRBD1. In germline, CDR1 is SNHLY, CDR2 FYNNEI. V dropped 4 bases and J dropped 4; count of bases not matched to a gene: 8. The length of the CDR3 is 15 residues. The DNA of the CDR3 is TGTGCCAGCAGTGGTACAGGGGGGCGCGGCACTGAAGCTTTCTTT. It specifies CASSGTGGRGTEAFF. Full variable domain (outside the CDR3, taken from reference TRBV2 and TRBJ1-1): EPEVTQTPSHQVTQMGQEVILRCVPISNHLYFYWYRQILGQKVEFLVSFYNNEISEKSEIFDDQFSVERPDGSNFTLKIRSTKLEDSAMYFCASSGTGGRGTEAFFGQGTRLTVV.

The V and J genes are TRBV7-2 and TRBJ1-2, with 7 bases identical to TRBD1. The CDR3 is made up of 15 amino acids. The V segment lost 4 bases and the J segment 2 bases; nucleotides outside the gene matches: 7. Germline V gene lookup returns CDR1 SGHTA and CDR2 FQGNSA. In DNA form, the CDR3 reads TGTGCCAGCAGCTCAACAGGGGCAGTGAACTATGGCTACACCTTC. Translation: CASSSTGAVNYGYTF.